A selection of T cell receptor beta chains follows, all from one sample in a study of siplizumab effects on memory and regulatory T cells. Sequenced by immunoSEQ multiplex PCR; TCRdb stores in-frame clones only, minus some. This sample has just over 40,000 clones, with roughly 90% found just once. The specimen sequenced was naive CD4+ T cells sorted from blood. Receptors originate from a human donor in good health. Each CDR3 is given with its conserved first and last residue. The order of the fields is clone size, V gene, J gene, D gene, CDR3 protein, CDR3 DNA. D genes are given only for firm matches. Size is omitted from some rows. Given values are once, few, many or a class for expanded clones.

>once|TRBV18|TRBJ1-2|NA
CASSLWDRPNYGYTF
TGTGCCAGCTCACTATGGGACCGACCTAACTATGGCTACACCTTC
>NA|TRBV5-1|TRBJ2-1|TRBD1
CASRPGQGPNEQFF
TGCGCCAGCAGACCGGGACAGGGACCTAATGAGCAGTTCTTC
>NA|TRBV29-1|TRBJ1-2|TRBD1
CSVDRGKSGYTF
TGCAGCGTGGACAGGGGGAAGAGTGGCTACACCTTC
>NA|TRBV9|TRBJ2-3|TRBD1
CASSVGPGGLITTQYF
TGTGCCAGCAGCGTAGGTCCAGGGGGCTTGATAACTACGCAGTATTTT
>NA|TRBV5-1|TRBJ2-1|TRBD2
CASSLATSGTYNEQFF
TGCGCCAGCAGCTTGGCGACTAGCGGGACCTACAATGAGCAGTTCTTC
>NA|TRBV6-5|TRBJ2-1|NA
CASSNRYEQFF
TGTGCCAGCAGTAATCGTTATGAGCAGTTCTTC
>NA|TRBV5-6|TRBJ1-2|NA
CASSLARVGPSYTF
TGTGCCAGCAGCTTGGCCCGTGTAGGGCCGAGCTACACCTTC
>NA|TRBV5-6|TRBJ2-5|NA
CASSRDRGETQYF
TGTGCCAGCAGCAGGGACCGAGGGGAGACCCAGTACTTC
>NA|TRBV5-1|TRBJ2-2|TRBD2
CASSLGISGRPTGELFF
TGCGCCAGCAGCTTGGGGATTAGCGGGAGGCCCACCGGGGAGCTGTTTTTT
>NA|TRBV19|TRBJ2-7|TRBD1
CASSILYRGLTYEQYF
TGTGCCAGTAGTATCCTATACAGGGGCCTTACATACGAGCAGTACTTC
>once|TRBV11-2|TRBJ2-1|NA
CASSLERAVGEQFF
TGTGCCAGCAGCTTAGAGAGGGCGGTTGGTGAGCAGTTCTTC
>once|TRBV19|TRBJ1-4|NA
CASSTFPTNEKLFF
TGTGCCAGTAGTACATTCCCAACTAATGAAAAACTGTTTTTT
>NA|TRBV21-1|TRBJ1-6|NA
CASSKGTYGVISYNSPLHF
TGTGCCAGCAGCAAAGGGACTTACGGGGTGATCTCCTATAATTCACCCCTCCACTTT
>NA|TRBV6-5|TRBJ2-3|TRBD2
CASSPLAGGPDTQYF
TGTGCCAGCAGCCCACTAGCGGGAGGGCCAGATACGCAGTATTTT
>NA|TRBV7-2|TRBJ2-1|NA
CASSPDPSVYEQFF
TGTGCCAGCAGCCCTGACCCCTCGGTCTATGAGCAGTTCTTC
>once|TRBV5-4|TRBJ2-1|NA
CASRSQRALNEQFF
TGTGCCAGCAGATCGCAGAGGGCCCTAAATGAGCAGTTCTTC
>NA|TRBV6-5|TRBJ2-3|TRBD1
CASSKQGAQTDTQYF
TGTGCCAGTAGTAAACAGGGGGCGCAAACAGATACGCAGTATTTT
>NA|TRBV4-1|TRBJ2-5|TRBD2
CASTLGARARRGAPGETQYF
TGCGCCAGTACCCTTGGGGCGCGGGCGAGGCGGGGGGCTCCTGGGGAGACCCAGTACTTC
>once|TRBV30|TRBJ2-7|NA
CAWSLGGANIIYEQYF
TGTGCCTGGAGTCTGGGGGGCGCGAATATTATCTACGAGCAGTACTTC
>NA|TRBV12-5|TRBJ1-1|NA
CASGLRGRETEAFF
TGTGCTAGTGGTTTGAGAGGGAGAGAAACTGAAGCTTTCTTT
>NA|TRBV11-2|TRBJ2-1|TRBD1
CASNVLRDRAYNEQFF
TGTGCCAGCAATGTCCTGAGGGACAGGGCCTACAATGAGCAGTTCTTC
>NA|TRBV6-6|TRBJ2-1|TRBD2
CASSYSREGYNEQFF
TGTGCCAGCAGTTATTCGCGGGAGGGGTACAATGAGCAGTTCTTC
>NA|TRBV27|TRBJ1-1|NA
CASSAQGNTEAFF
TGTGCCAGCAGTGCACAGGGGAACACTGAAGCTTTCTTT
>NA|TRBV7-9|TRBJ1-5|NA
CASSLTDTLPQHF
TGTGCCAGCAGCTTAACCGACACCCTGCCCCAGCATTTT
>NA|TRBV5-1|TRBJ1-4|NA
CASSLQGNTNEKLFF
TGCGCCAGCAGCTTGCAGGGGAACACTAATGAAAAACTGTTTTTT
>once|TRBV18|TRBJ2-1|NA
CASSPYIGPENNEQFF
TGTGCCAGCTCACCCTACATAGGTCCAGAGAACAATGAGCAGTTCTTC
>NA|TRBV4-1|TRBJ2-3|TRBD2
CASSQEPGLAGIDTQYF
TGCGCCAGCAGCCAAGAGCCGGGACTAGCGGGGATAGATACGCAGTATTTT
>NA|TRBV6-6|TRBJ2-7|TRBD2
CASSSAGGYEQYF
TGTGCCAGCAGTTCCGCGGGAGGCTACGAGCAGTACTTC
>NA|TRBV30|TRBJ2-7|TRBD2
CAWSGLAGALVQYF
TGTGCCTGGAGTGGTTTAGCGGGAGCCCTCGTGCAGTACTTC
>NA|TRBV7-3|TRBJ2-5|NA
CASSSTGGQTQYF
TGTGCCAGCAGCTCCACCGGGGGCCAGACCCAGTACTTC
>NA|TRBV13|TRBJ1-5|TRBD1
CASSSSEAGGSQPQHF
TGTGCCAGCAGCTCATCCGAGGCAGGGGGTTCTCAGCCCCAGCATTTT
>NA|TRBV6-5|TRBJ1-3|TRBD1
CASSYGQGANTIYF
TGTGCCAGCAGTTACGGACAGGGGGCGAACACCATATATTTT
>NA|TRBV5-6|TRBJ1-3|NA
CASSFIRGGGNTIYF
TGTGCCAGCAGCTTCATCCGTGGCGGGGGCAACACCATATATTTT
>NA|TRBV19|TRBJ1-1|NA
CASSIQTGVNTEAFF
TGTGCCAGTAGTATCCAGACAGGAGTGAACACTGAAGCTTTCTTT
>NA|TRBV5-8|TRBJ2-1|NA
CASSLEGRRYNEQFF
TGTGCCAGCAGCTTGGAAGGGCGGCGGTACAATGAGCAGTTCTTC
>NA|TRBV6-5|TRBJ1-1|TRBD1
CASSYSRRGDTEAFF
TGTGCCAGCAGTTACTCGCGCAGGGGGGACACTGAAGCTTTCTTT
>NA|TRBV6-1|TRBJ2-7|NA
CASSGRLDYEQYF
TGTGCCAGCAGTGGCCGGCTAGACTACGAGCAGTACTTC
>NA|TRBV7-2|TRBJ2-3|NA
CASSFISLTDTQYF
TGTGCCAGCAGCTTTATTTCTCTCACAGATACGCAGTATTTT
>NA|TRBV30|TRBJ2-1|NA
CAWSTDKLNEQFF
TGTGCCTGGAGCACGGACAAGCTCAATGAGCAGTTCTTC
>NA|TRBV11-3|TRBJ1-1|NA
CASSLGGSRSNTEAFF
TGTGCCAGCAGCTTAGGGGGAAGTAGGTCGAACACTGAAGCTTTCTTT
>NA|TRBV7-9|TRBJ1-1|TRBD1
CASSSGQGEAFF
TGTGCCAGCAGCTCTGGACAGGGTGAAGCTTTCTTT
>NA|TRBV9|TRBJ2-1|NA
CASSAGAYNEQFF
TGTGCCAGCAGCGCCGGGGCGTACAATGAGCAGTTCTTC
>NA|TRBV9|TRBJ2-7|NA
CASSVEPGDTYEQYF
TGTGCCAGCAGCGTAGAGCCGGGAGACACCTACGAGCAGTACTTC
>NA|TRBV12-5|TRBJ1-5|NA
CASGLVGTEYSNQPQHF
TGTGCTAGTGGTTTGGTTGGGACGGAGTATAGCAATCAGCCCCAGCATTTT